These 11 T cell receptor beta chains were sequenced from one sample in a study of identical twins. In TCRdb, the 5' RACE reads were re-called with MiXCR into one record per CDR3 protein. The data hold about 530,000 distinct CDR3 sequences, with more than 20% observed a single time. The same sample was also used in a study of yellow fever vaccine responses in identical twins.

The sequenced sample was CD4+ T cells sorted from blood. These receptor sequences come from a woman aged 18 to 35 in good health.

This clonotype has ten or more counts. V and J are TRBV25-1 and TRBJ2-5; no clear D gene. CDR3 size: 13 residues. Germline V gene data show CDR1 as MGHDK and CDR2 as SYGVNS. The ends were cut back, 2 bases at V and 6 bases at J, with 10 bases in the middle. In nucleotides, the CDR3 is TGTGCCAGCAGTGAACCACAGAGGAAGACCCAGTACTTC. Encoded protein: CASSEPQRKTQYF.

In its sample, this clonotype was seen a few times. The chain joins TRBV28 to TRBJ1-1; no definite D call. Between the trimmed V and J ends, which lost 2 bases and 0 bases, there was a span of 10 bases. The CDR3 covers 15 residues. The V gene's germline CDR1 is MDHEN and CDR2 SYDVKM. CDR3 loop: CASSLPRNLNTEAFF. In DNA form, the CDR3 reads TGTGCCAGCAGTTTACCCCGGAATCTGAACACTGAAGCTTTCTTT.

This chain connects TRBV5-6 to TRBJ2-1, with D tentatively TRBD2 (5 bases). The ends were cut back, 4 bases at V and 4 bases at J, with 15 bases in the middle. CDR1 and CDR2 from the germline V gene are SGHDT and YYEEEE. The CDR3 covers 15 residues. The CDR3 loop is CASSNAGKKYNEQFF. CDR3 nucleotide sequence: TGTGCCAGCAGCAATGCCGGGAAAAAATACAATGAGCAGTTCTTC.

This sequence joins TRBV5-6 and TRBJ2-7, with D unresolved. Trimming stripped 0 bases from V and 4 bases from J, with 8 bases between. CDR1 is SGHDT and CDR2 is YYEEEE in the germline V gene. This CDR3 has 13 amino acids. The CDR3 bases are TGTGCCAGCAGCTTGGCCCAGATGTACGAGCAGTACGTC. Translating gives CASSLAQMYEQYV.

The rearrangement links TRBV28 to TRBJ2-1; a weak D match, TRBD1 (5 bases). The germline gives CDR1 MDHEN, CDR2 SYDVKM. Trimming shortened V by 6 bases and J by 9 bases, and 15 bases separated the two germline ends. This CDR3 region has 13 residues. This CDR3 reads CASRSGNFGEQFF. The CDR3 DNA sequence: TGTGCCAGCAGGTCAGGGAACTTCGGTGAGCAGTTCTTC.

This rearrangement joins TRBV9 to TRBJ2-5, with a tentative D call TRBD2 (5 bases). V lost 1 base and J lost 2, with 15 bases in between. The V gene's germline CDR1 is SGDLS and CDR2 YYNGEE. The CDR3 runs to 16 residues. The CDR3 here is CASSVFPGTGQETQYF. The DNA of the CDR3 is TGTGCCAGCAGCGTATTTCCCGGCACGGGGCAAGAGACCCAGTACTTC.

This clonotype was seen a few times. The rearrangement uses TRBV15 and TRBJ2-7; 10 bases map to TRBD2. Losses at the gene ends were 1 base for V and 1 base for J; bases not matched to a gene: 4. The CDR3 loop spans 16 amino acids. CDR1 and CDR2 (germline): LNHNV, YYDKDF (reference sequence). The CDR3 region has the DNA TGTGCCACCAGCAGAGGTCTTAGCGGGAGGTCCTACGAGCAGTACTTC. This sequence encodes CATSRGLSGRSYEQYF.

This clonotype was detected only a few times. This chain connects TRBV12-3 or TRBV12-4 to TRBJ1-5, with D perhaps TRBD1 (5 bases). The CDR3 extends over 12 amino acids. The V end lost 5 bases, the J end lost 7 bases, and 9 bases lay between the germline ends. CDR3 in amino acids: CASSLGTQPQHF. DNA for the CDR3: TGTGCCAGCAGTCTGGGGACGCAGCCCCAGCATTTT.

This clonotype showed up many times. The CDR3 reads CASSGKGQGYEKLFF. CDR3 DNA sequence: TGTGCCAGCAGCGGTAAAGGACAGGGCTACGAAAAACTGTTTTTT. This chain uses TRBV3-1 with TRBJ1-4; TRBD1 matches 8 bases. Germline trimming cut 5 bases from V and 8 bases from J; bases unmatched to any gene: 10. CDR3 length equals 15 residues. Germline CDR1 reads LGHDT; CDR2 reads YNNKEL (reference sequence).

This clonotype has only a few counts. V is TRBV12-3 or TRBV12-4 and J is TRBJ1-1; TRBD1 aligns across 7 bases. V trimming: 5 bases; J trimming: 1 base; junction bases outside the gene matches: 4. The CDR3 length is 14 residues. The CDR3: CASSGTVRNTEAFF. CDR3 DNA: TGTGCCAGCAGTGGGACAGTAAGGAACACTGAAGCTTTCTTT.

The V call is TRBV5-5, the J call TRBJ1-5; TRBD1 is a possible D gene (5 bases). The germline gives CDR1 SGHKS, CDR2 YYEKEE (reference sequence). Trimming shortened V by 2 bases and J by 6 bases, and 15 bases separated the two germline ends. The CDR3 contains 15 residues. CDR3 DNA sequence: TGTGCCAGCAGCTTTCTGCAGGGTGTAAGTCAGCCCCAGCATTTT. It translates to CASSFLQGVSQPQHF.